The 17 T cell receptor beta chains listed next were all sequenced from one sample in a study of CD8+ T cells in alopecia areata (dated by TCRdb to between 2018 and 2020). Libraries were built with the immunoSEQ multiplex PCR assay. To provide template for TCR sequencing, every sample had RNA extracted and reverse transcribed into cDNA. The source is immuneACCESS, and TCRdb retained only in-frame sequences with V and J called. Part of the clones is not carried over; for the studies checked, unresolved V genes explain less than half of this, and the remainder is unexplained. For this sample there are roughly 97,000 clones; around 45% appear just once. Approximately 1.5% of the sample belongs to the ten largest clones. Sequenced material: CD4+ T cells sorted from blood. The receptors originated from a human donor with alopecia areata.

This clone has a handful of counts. The CDR3: CASSISSGTGGRGYTF. In DNA, the CDR3 is TGTGCCAGTAGTATCTCCTCCGGGACAGGGGGCCGTGGCTACACCTTC. V and J are TRBV19 and TRBJ1-2; 12 nucleotides align to TRBD1. The J segment lost 7 bases and the V segment lost 3 bases, leaving 9 bases of the junction unmatched. The germline CDR1 and CDR2 sequences are LNHDA and SQIVND (reference sequence). The CDR3 consists of 16 residues.

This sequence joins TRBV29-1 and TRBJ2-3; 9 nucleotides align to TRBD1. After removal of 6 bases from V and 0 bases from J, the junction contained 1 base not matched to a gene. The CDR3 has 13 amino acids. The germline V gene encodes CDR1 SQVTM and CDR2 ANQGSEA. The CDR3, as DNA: TGCAGCGTGGACAGGGGTAGCACAGATACGCAGTATTTT. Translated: CSVDRGSTDTQYF.

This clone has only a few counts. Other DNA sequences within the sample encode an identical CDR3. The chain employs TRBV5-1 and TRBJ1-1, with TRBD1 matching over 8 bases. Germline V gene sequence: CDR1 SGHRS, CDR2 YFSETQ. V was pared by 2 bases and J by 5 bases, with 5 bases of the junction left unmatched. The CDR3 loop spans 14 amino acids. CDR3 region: CASSLGQGGTEAFF. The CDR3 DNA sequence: TGCGCCAGCAGCTTAGGACAGGGCGGAACTGAAGCTTTCTTT.

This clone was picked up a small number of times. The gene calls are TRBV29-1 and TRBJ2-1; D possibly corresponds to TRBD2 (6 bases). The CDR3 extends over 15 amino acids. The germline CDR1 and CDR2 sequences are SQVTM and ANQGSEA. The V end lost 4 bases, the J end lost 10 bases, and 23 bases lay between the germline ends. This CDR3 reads CSVGGRSGPGREQFF. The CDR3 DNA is TGCAGCGTTGGTGGCAGGAGCGGGCCTGGAAGGGAGCAGTTCTTC.

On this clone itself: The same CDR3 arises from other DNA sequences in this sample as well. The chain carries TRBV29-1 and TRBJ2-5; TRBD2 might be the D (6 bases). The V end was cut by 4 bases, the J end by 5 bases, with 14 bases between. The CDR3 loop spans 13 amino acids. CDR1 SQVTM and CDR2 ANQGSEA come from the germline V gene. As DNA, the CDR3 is TGCAGCGTTGTGGGCGGGGTGGGGGAGACCCAGTACTTC. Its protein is CSVVGGVGETQYF.

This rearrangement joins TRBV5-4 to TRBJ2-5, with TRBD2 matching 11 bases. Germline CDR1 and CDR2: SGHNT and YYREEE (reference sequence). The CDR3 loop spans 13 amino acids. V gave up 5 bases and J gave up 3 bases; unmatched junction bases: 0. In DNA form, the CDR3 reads TGTGCCAGCAGGACTAGCGGGAAAGAGACCCAGTACTTC. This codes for CASRTSGKETQYF. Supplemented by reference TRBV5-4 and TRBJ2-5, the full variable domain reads ETGVTQSPTHLIKTRGQQVTLRCSSQSGHNTVSWYQQALGQGPQFIFQYYREEENGRGNFPPRFSGLQFPNYSSELNVNALELDDSALYLCASRTSGKETQYFGPGTRLLVL.

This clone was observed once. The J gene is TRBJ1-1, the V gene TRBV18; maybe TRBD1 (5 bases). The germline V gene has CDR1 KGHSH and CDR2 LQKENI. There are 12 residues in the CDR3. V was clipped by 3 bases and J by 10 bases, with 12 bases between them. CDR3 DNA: TGTGCCAGCTCACCGGGGGAAGTTGGAGCTTTCTTT. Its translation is CASSPGEVGAFF. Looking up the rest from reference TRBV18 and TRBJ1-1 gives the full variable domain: NAGVMQNPRHLVRRRGQEARLRCSPMKGHSHVYWYRQLPEEGLKFMVYLQKENIIDESGMPKERFSAEFPKEGPSILRIQQVVRGDSAAYFCASSPGEVGAFFGQGTRLTVV.

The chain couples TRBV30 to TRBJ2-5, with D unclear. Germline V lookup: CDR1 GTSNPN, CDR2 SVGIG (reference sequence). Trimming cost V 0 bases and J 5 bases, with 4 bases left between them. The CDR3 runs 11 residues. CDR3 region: CAWSVQETQYF. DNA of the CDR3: TGTGCCTGGAGTGTACAGGAGACCCAGTACTTC.

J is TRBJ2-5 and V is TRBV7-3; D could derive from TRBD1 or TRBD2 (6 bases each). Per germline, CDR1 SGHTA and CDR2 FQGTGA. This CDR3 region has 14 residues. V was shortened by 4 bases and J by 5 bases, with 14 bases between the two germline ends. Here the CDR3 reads CASSYRGGSETQYF. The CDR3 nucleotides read TGTGCCAGCAGCTATAGAGGGGGGAGTGAGACCCAGTACTTC.

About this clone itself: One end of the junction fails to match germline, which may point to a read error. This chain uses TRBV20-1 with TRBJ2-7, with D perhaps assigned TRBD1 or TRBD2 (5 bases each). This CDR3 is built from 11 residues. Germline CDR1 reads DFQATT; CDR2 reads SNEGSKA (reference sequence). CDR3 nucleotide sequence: TGCAGTGCTAGAGGTTCAGGGAGAGCCCACTTC. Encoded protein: CSARGSGRAHF.

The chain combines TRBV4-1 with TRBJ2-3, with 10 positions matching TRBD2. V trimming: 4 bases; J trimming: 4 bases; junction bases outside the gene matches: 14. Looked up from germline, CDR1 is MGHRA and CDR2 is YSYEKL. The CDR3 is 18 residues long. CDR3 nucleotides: TGCGCCAGCAGCCGAACGAGCGGGAGGGCCGGGGGTGCAGATACGCAGTATTTT. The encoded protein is CASSRTSGRAGGADTQYF.

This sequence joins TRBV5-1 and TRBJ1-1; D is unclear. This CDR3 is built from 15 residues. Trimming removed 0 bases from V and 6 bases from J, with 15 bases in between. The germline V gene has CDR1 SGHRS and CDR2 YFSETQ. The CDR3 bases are TGCGCCAGCAGCTTGGGATCCCCCGTCATCCCTGAAGCTTTCTTT. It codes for CASSLGSPVIPEAFF.

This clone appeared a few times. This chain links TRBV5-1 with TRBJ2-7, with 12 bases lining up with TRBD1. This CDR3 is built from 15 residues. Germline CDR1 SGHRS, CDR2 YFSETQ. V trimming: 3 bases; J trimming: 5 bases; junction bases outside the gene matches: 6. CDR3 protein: CASSSTGQGAHEQYF. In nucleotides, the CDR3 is TGCGCCAGCAGCTCGACGGGACAGGGGGCCCACGAGCAGTACTTC.

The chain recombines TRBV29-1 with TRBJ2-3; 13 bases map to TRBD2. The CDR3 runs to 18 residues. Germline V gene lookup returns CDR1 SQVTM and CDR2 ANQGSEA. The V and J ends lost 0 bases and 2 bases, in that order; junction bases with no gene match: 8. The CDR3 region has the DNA TGCAGCGTTGAAGATCGACTAGCGGGGGGCTACTACACAGATACGCAGTATTTT. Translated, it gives CSVEDRLAGGYYTDTQYF.

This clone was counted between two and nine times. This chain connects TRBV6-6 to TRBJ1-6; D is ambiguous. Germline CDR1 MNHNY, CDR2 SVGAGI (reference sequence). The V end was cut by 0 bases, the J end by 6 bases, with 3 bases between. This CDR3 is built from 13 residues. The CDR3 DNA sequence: TGTGCCAGCAGTTACTCCGGTAATTCACCCCTCCACTTT. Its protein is CASSYSGNSPLHF.

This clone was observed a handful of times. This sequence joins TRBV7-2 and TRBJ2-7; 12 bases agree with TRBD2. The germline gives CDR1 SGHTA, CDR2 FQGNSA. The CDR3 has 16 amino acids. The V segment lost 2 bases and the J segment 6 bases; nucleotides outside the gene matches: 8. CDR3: CASSLSLAGGQSEQYF. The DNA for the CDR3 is TGTGCCAGCAGCTTAAGCCTAGCGGGGGGGCAAAGCGAGCAGTACTTC.

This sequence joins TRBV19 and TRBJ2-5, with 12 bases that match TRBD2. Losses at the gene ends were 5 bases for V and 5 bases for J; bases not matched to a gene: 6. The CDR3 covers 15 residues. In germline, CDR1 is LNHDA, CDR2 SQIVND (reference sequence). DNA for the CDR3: TGTGCCAGTAGTGGAGCTAGCGGGAGGGAGGAGACCCAGTACTTC. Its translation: CASSGASGREETQYF.